These 8 T cell receptor beta chains were all obtained from the same sample, sequenced in a study of blood T cell repertoires in COVID-19 (TCRdb year 2020). The protocol used for the library was the immunoSEQ multiplex PCR assay. In its TCRdb copy, this immuneACCESS table keeps in-frame sequences only and misses some clones. Where compared with another copy, unresolved V genes explain less than half of these, and the others have no known cause. This sample comprises about 410,000 clones, 75% to 90% of them detected only once. The ten largest account for over 1.3% of the sample. The sequenced sample consisted of peripheral blood. These receptors originate from a woman under 40 with active or convalescent COVID-19.

The chain joins TRBV6-1 to TRBJ1-2; no reliable D call. Trimming cost V 5 bases and J 8 bases, with 9 bases left between them. The CDR3 loop spans 11 amino acids. In germline, CDR1 is MNHNS, CDR2 SASEGT. The CDR3 DNA is TGTGCCAGCAGTTTCTCGAGGGGCTACACCTTC. Its protein product is CASSFSRGYTF.

The chain links TRBV27 to TRBJ1-6; maybe TRBD1 (5 bases). The V and J ends lost 6 bases and 9 bases respectively, with 15 bases between them. Germline CDR1 is MNHEY and CDR2 is SMNVEV (reference sequence). The CDR3 sequence is 14 residues long. The CDR3 DNA follows: TGTGCCAGCAGAAATGCAGGGTTGGGTTCACCCCTCCACTTT. Amino acids: CASRNAGLGSPLHF.

CDR3 nucleotides: TGTGCCAGCAGTGACGGGACTAGCGGTCACAATGAGCAGTTCTTC. It is translated as CASSDGTSGHNEQFF. The chain couples TRBV6-4 to TRBJ2-1; 11 bases align to TRBD2. The CDR3 consists of 15 residues. The germline V gene encodes CDR1 MRHNA and CDR2 SNTAGT. V lost 2 bases and J lost 5; bases outside the gene matches: 2.

This clone was picked up one time. The J gene is TRBJ1-2, the V gene TRBV18, with D uncertain. The CDR3 length is 14 residues. Germline V gene sequence: CDR1 KGHSH, CDR2 LQKENI. Trimming took off 3 bases at V and 3 bases at J, with 11 bases between the two ends. The CDR3 reads CASSPNRGDYGYTF. The CDR3 DNA reads as TGTGCCAGCTCACCTAATCGGGGTGACTATGGCTACACCTTC. The whole variable domain, filled in from reference TRBV18 and TRBJ1-2, reads NAGVMQNPRHLVRRRGQEARLRCSPMKGHSHVYWYRQLPEEGLKFMVYLQKENIIDESGMPKERFSAEFPKEGPSILRIQQVVRGDSAAYFCASSPNRGDYGYTFGSGTRLTVV.

The chain carries TRBV19 and TRBJ1-4, with D perhaps TRBD1 (6 bases). V shed 3 bases and J shed 8 bases, with 13 bases lying between them. This CDR3 is built from 14 residues. Germline lookup yields CDR1 LNHDA and CDR2 SQIVND (reference sequence). CDR3 coding DNA: TGTGCCAGTAGTATTGGGGGCTCTGCGGAAAAACTGTTTTTT. Residues: CASSIGGSAEKLFF.

The CDR3 coding sequence is TGTGCCAGCAGCTTAGCTTGGTCCCTTGGAGGGAACACCGGGGAGCTGTTTTTT. Amino acids: CASSLAWSLGGNTGELFF. The V and J genes are TRBV11-2 and TRBJ2-2, with a possible D match to TRBD2 (5 bases). The ends were cut back, 1 base at V and 1 base at J, with 16 bases in the middle. This CDR3 comprises 18 residues. In germline, CDR1 is SGHAT, CDR2 FQNNGV.

The chain recombines TRBV7-8 with TRBJ1-1; the D is unclear. V lost 3 bases and J lost 1, with 15 bases in between. This CDR3 contains 16 residues. Germline assignment: CDR1 SGHVS and CDR2 FQNEAQ. The CDR3 DNA reads as TGTGCCAGCAGCTTTTCCCACGACCAGGAGAACACTGAAGCTTTCTTT. It specifies CASSFSHDQENTEAFF. Supplemented by reference TRBV7-8 and TRBJ1-1, the full variable domain reads GAGVSQSPRYKVAKRGQDVALRCDPISGHVSLFWYQQALGQGPEFLTYFQNEAQLDKSGLPSDRFFAERPEGSVSTLKIQRTQQEDSAVYLCASSFSHDQENTEAFFGQGTRLTVV.

The rearrangement uses TRBV6-4 and TRBJ1-1; tentative D call: TRBD1 (6 bases). The V gene's germline CDR1 is MRHNA and CDR2 SNTAGT. Deletions cut 5 bases from V and 1 base from J, with 14 bases between. This CDR3 contains 15 residues. This CDR3 reads CASSRGGAGNTEAFF. In nucleotides, the CDR3 is TGTGCCAGCAGTCGTGGGGGGGCCGGGAACACTGAAGCTTTCTTT.